This TCR beta chain was sequenced for a study of blood T cells in healthy people across ages. Overall study findings and caveats: Naive T cell percentage by flow cytometry tracked strongly with beta diversity. Among long-lived donors, naive CD4+ cells were more numerous and diversity higher than in aged donors.

It was with a sample-barcoded 5' primer and a J-beta primer mix that a second PCR of about 7 to 12 cycles was run. TCRdb reprocessed the 5' RACE reads via MiXCR and lists one record per CDR3 protein. The sample records about 800,000 distinct CDR3 sequences, less than 60% being singletons. Germline lookup yields CDR1 MNHEY and CDR2 SVGAGI. The CDR3 has 14 residues. Losses at the gene ends were 6 bases for V and 2 bases for J; bases not matched to a gene: 4. The donors, all healthy, were Caucasians living in Russia, aged about 6 to 95. Samples each had at least 5 micrograms of total RNA extracted. Remarks on this clonotype: The antigen is undetermined.

Sequencing used blood. This clonotype was obtained from a man older than 75 in good health. V gene TRBV6-5 combines with J gene TRBJ2-5; the match to TRBD1 covers 9 bases. CDR3: CASRRGQGQETQYF. The CDR3 DNA sequence: TGTGCCAGCAGAAGGGGACAGGGTCAAGAGACCCAGTACTTC.